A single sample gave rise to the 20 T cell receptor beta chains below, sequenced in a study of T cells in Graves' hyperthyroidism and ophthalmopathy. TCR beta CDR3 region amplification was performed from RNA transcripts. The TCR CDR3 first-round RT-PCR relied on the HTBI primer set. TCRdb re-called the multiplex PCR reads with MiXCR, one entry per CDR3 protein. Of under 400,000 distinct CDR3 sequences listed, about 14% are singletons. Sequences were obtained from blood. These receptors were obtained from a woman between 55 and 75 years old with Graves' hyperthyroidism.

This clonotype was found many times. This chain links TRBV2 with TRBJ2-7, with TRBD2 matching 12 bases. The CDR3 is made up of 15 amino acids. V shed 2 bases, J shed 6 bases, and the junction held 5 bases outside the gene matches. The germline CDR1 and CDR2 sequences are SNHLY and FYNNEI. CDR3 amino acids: CASSERRLAGAEQYF. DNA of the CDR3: TGTGCCAGCAGTGAAAGAAGACTAGCGGGAGCCGAGCAGTACTTC.

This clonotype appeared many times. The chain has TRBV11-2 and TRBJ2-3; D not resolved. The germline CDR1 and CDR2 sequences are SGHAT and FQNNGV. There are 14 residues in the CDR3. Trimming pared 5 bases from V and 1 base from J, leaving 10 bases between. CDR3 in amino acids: CASSPIRGTDTQYF. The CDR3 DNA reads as TGTGCCAGCAGCCCCATCCGAGGCACAGATACGCAGTATTTT.

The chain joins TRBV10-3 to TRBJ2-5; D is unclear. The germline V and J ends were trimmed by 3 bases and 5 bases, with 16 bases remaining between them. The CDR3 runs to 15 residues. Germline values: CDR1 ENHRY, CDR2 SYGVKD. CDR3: CAISDMGRSTETQYF. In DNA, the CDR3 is TGTGCCATCAGTGATATGGGCAGGTCCACGGAGACCCAGTACTTC.

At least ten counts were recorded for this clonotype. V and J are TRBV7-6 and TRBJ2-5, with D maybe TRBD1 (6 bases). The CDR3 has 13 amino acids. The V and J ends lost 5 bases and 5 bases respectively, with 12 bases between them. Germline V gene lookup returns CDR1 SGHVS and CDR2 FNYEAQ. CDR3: CASSGAGDETQYF. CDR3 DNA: TGTGCCAGCAGCGGGGCAGGGGACGAGACCCAGTACTTC.

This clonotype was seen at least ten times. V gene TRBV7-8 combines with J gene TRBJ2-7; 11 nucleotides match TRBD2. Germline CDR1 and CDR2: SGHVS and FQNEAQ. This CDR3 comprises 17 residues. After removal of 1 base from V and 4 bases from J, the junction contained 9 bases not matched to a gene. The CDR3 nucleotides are TGTGCCAGCAGCTTAGGGGCGGGACTAGCGGCTCCTTACGAGCAGTACTTC. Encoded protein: CASSLGAGLAAPYEQYF.

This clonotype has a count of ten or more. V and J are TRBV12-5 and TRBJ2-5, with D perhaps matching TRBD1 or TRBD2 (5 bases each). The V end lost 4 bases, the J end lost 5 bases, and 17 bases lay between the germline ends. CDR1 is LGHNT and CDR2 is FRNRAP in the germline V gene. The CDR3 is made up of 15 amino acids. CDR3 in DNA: TGTGCTAGTGGTTCGGTGGAAAGGGGAGATGAGACCCAGTACTTC. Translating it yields CASGSVERGDETQYF.

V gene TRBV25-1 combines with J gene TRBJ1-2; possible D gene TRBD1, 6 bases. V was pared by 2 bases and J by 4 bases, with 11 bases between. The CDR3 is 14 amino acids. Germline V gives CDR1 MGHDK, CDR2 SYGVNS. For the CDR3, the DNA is TGTGCCAGCAGTGAACAGGGGCTGGGCTATGGCTACACCTTC. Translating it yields CASSEQGLGYGYTF.

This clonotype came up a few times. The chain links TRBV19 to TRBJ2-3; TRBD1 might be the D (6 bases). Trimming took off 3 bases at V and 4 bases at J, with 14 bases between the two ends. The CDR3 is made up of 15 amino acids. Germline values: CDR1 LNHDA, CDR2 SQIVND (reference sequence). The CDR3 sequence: CASSMAGASADTQYF. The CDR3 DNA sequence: TGTGCCAGTAGTATGGCAGGGGCGAGCGCAGATACGCAGTATTTT.

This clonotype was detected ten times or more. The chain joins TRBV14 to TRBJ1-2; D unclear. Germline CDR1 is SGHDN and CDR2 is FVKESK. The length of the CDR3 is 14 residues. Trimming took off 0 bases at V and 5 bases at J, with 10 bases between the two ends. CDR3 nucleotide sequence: TGTGCCAGCAGCCAAGATGTAGGCTCTTATGGCTACACCTTC. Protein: CASSQDVGSYGYTF.

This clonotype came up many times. The CDR3 sequence: CASRLTGGKNEQFF. The CDR3 DNA reads TGTGCCAGCCGATTGACAGGGGGTAAGAATGAGCAGTTCTTC. V usage is TRBV2 and J usage is TRBJ2-1; 9 positions agree with TRBD1. V was clipped by 8 bases and J by 7 bases; unmatched bases: 9. This CDR3 comprises 14 residues. Germline V lookup: CDR1 SNHLY, CDR2 FYNNEI.

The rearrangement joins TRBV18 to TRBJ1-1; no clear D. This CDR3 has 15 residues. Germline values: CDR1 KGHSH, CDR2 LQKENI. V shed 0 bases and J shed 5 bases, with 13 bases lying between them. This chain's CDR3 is CASSPPIPVGTEAFF. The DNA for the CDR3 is TGTGCCAGCTCACCACCGATCCCAGTTGGAACTGAAGCTTTCTTT.

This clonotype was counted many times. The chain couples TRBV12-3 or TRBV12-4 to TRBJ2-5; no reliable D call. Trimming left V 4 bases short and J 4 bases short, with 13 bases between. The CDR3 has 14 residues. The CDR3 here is CASSSPPGLETQYF. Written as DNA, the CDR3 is TGTGCCAGCAGTTCCCCACCCGGATTAGAGACCCAGTACTTC.

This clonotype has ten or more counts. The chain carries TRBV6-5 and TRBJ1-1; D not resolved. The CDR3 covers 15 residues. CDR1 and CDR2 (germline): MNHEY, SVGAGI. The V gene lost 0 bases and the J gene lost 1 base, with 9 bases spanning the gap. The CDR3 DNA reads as TGTGCCAGCAGTTACTCCAGGAGGGAGAACACTGAAGCTTTCTTT. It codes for CASSYSRRENTEAFF.

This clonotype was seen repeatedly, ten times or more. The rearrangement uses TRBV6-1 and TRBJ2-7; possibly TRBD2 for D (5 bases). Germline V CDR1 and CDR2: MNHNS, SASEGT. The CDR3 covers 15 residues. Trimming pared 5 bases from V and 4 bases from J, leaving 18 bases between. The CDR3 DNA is TGTGCCAGCAGTTACATCGGGGAAACGGAGTACGAGCAGTACTTC. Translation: CASSYIGETEYEQYF.

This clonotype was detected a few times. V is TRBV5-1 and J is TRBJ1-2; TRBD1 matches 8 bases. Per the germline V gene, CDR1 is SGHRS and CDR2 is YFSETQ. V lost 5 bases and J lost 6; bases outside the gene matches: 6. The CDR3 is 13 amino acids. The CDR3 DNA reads TGCGCCAGCAGGGGCTTACAGGGGGATGGCTACACCTTC. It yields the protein CASRGLQGDGYTF.

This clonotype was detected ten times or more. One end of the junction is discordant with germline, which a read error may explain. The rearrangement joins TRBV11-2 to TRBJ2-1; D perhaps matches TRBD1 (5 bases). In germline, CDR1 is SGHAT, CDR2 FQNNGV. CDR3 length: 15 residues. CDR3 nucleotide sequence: TGTGCCAGCAGCTTAGTAGGACAACCCTACAATGGGCAGTTCTTC. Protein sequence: CASSLVGQPYNGQFF. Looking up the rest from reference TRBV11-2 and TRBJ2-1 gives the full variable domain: EAGVAQSPRYKIIEKRQSVAFWCNPISGHATLYWYQQILGQGPKLLIQFQNNGVVDDSQLPKDRFSAERLKGVDSTLKIQPAKLEDSAVYLCASSLVGQPYNGQFFGPGTRLTVL.

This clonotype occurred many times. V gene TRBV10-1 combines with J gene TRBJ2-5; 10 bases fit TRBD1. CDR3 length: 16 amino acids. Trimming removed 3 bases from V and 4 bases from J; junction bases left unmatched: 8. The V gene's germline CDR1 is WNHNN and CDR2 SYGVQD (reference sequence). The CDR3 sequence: CASSDAQTGGRETQYF. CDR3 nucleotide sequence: TGCGCCAGCAGTGACGCCCAGACAGGGGGCAGAGAGACCCAGTACTTC.

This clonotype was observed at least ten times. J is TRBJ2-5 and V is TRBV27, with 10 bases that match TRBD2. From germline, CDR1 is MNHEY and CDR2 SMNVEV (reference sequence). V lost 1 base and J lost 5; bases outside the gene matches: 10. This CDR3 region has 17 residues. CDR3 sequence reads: CASSLWASGSAIETQYF. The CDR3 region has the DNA TGTGCCAGCAGTTTATGGGCTAGCGGGAGTGCGATCGAGACCCAGTACTTC.

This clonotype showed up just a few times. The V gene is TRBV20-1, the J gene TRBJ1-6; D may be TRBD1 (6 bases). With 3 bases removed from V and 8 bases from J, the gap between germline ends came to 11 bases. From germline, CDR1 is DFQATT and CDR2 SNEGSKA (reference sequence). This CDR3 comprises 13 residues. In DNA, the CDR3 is TGCAGTGCTAGGGTACAGGGCGATTCACCCCTCCACTTT. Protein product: CSARVQGDSPLHF.

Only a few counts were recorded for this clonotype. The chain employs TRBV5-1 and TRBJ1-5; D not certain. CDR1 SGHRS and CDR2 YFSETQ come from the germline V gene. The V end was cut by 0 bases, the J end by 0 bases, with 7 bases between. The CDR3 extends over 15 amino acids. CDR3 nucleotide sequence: TGCGCCAGCAGCTTGGGGGGTTATAGCAATCAGCCCCAGCATTTT. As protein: CASSLGGYSNQPQHF.